The rows below give T cell receptor beta chains drawn from one sample of a study of shared clonotypes between healthy human individuals. The data were produced by immunoSEQ multiplex PCR, yet TCRdb's version contains in-frame clones alone and is incomplete. The data hold some 300,000 clones, with roughly 80% observed a single time. Sequenced material: memory CD4+ T cells sorted from blood. The receptors were gathered from a young man in good health. Each CDR3 is given with its conserved first and last residue. Each record gives: CDR3 length, J gene, clone size, V gene, D gene, CDR3 protein, CDR3 DNA. A D gene is named only where the DNA matches it firmly. A row's size may be missing; if present it is once, few, many or a size class.

>13|TRBJ1-2|NA|TRBV19|NA
CASSIRGGFGYTF
TGTGCCAGTAGTATACGGGGGGGCTTTGGCTACACCTTC
>14|TRBJ2-2|once|TRBV18|NA
CASSPQRGTGELFF
TGTGCCAGCTCACCTCAACGGGGCACCGGGGAGCTGTTTTTT
>20|TRBJ2-7|NA|TRBV11-2|NA
CASSLDRGAPQWGVSYEQYF
TGTGCCAGCAGCTTAGATAGGGGGGCCCCACAGTGGGGGGTCTCCTACGAGCAGTACTTC
>17|TRBJ2-6|NA|TRBV11-2|NA
CASSLLVPGTGANVLTF
TGTGCCAGCAGCTTATTGGTTCCAGGGACTGGGGCCAACGTCCTGACTTTC
>13|TRBJ2-4|few|TRBV11-2|NA
CASSLERGAIQYF
TGTGCCAGCAGCTTAGAAAGGGGGGCCATTCAGTACTTC
>13|TRBJ1-1|few|TRBV5-1|NA
CASSFNLNTEAFF
TGCGCCAGCAGCTTTAACTTGAACACTGAAGCTTTCTTT
>12|TRBJ2-7|NA|TRBV6-6|TRBD1
CASSRQGNEQYF
TGTGCCAGCAGTCGACAGGGAAACGAGCAGTACTTC
>17|TRBJ2-2|many|TRBV5-1|TRBD2
CASSRGLAGTFGGELFF
TGCGCCAGCAGCCGGGGACTAGCGGGAACGTTTGGCGGGGAGCTGTTTTTT
>13|TRBJ1-1|NA|TRBV2|NA
CASSRQSGTEAFF
TGTGCCAGCTCAAGGCAGAGCGGCACTGAAGCTTTCTTT
>13|TRBJ1-2|once|TRBV29-1|NA
CSVVKSTNYGYTF
TGCAGCGTTGTCAAGAGCACTAACTATGGCTACACCTTC
>16|TRBJ1-2|NA|TRBV14|NA
CASSQGLGQGNYGYTF
TGTGCCAGCAGCCAAGGCTTAGGGCAGGGTAACTATGGCTACACCTTC
>14|TRBJ1-1|NA|TRBV5-1|TRBD1
CASSLGQGHTEAFF
TGCGCCAGCAGCCTTGGACAGGGCCACACTGAAGCTTTCTTT
>14|TRBJ2-3|NA|TRBV27|NA
CASSLHRGGDTQYF
TGTGCCAGCAGTTTACACAGGGGGGGAGATACGCAGTATTTT
>13|TRBJ2-3|NA|TRBV7-9|NA
CASSARDRGPQYF
TGTGCCAGCAGCGCCCGGGACCGGGGTCCACAGTATTTT
>13|TRBJ1-5|NA|TRBV30|NA
CAWSSGLNQPQHF
TGTGCCTGGAGCTCGGGCCTAAATCAGCCCCAGCATTTT
>11|TRBJ1-2|NA|TRBV28|NA
CASSIYYGYTF
TGTGCCAGCAGTATTTACTATGGCTACACCTTC
>16|TRBJ1-5|few|TRBV15|TRBD1
CATSIGTGRDNQPQHF
TGTGCCACCAGCATAGGGACAGGGCGAGACAATCAGCCCCAGCATTTT
>17|TRBJ2-1|NA|TRBV4-3|TRBD2
CASSQDGRLAVYNEQFF
TGCGCCAGCAGCCAAGACGGGCGCCTAGCGGTCTACAATGAGCAGTTCTTC
>11|TRBJ2-5|NA|TRBV7-2|NA
CASSFQETQYF
TGTGCCAGCAGCTTTCAAGAGACCCAGTACTTC
>17|TRBJ2-3|NA|TRBV5-1|TRBD2
CASSLAVAGDSTDTQYF
TGCGCCAGCAGCTTGGCCGTAGCGGGAGATAGCACAGATACGCAGTATTTT
>18|TRBJ2-4|few|TRBV5-1|NA
CASSSPLKEKLAKNIQYF
TGCGCCAGCAGCTCACCCCTTAAAGAAAAACTAGCCAAAAACATTCAGTACTTC
>13|TRBJ1-2|NA|TRBV5-1|NA
CASSPQGPSGYTF
TGCGCCAGCAGCCCCCAGGGCCCAAGTGGCTACACCTTC
>15|TRBJ2-5|NA|TRBV19|TRBD1
CASSAGQGVMETQYF
TGTGCCAGTAGTGCTGGACAGGGGGTGATGGAGACCCAGTACTTC
>15|TRBJ2-1|NA|TRBV2|TRBD2
CASSQREGSYNEQFF
TGTGCCAGCTCCCAGCGGGAGGGTTCCTACAATGAGCAGTTCTTC
>12|TRBJ1-1|NA|TRBV18|NA
CASRILNTEAFF
TGTGCCAGCCGTATATTGAACACTGAAGCTTTCTTT
>14|TRBJ2-7|many|TRBV5-8|TRBD1
CASSAPGQPYEQYF
TGTGCCAGCAGCGCCCCGGGACAGCCCTACGAGCAGTACTTC
>15|TRBJ1-4|NA|TRBV5-1|NA
CASSLNGAESEKLFF
TGCGCCAGCAGCTTAAATGGGGCGGAGAGCGAAAAACTGTTTTTT
>15|TRBJ1-1|few|TRBV5-6|TRBD1
CASSLRQGLVTEAFF
TGTGCCAGCAGCCTAAGACAGGGGTTGGTCACTGAAGCTTTCTTT
>14|TRBJ1-1|NA|TRBV9|NA
CASSAGTKNTEAFF
TGTGCCAGCAGCGCCGGGACAAAGAACACTGAAGCTTTCTTT
>13|TRBJ2-5|once|TRBV29-1|TRBD1
CSGKTGGGETQYF
TGCAGCGGAAAGACAGGGGGCGGAGAGACCCAGTACTTC
>15|TRBJ1-5|NA|TRBV19|NA
CASSPLRGAGQPQHF
TGTGCCAGTAGCCCACTTCGGGGGGCGGGTCAGCCCCAGCATTTT
>13|TRBJ2-7|NA|TRBV10-3|TRBD2
CAISGSAGAVQYF
TGTGCCATCAGTGGCAGTGCGGGAGCGGTGCAGTACTTC
>16|TRBJ1-5|NA|TRBV5-6|NA
CASSSARGGSNQPQHF
TGTGCCAGCAGCTCCGCTCGGGGCGGAAGCAATCAGCCCCAGCATTTT
>13|TRBJ2-7|NA|TRBV28|NA
CASSAGPVYEQYF
TGTGCCAGCAGTGCGGGGCCGGTCTACGAGCAGTACTTC
>15|TRBJ1-2|NA|TRBV14|TRBD1
CASNQGQAANYGYTF
TGTGCCAGCAACCAAGGACAGGCCGCTAACTATGGCTACACCTTC
>15|TRBJ1-5|NA|TRBV19|NA
CASSSVALSNQPQHF
TGTGCCAGTAGTAGCGTTGCTCTTAGCAATCAGCCCCAGCATTTT
>16|TRBJ2-3|NA|TRBV11-3|TRBD2
CASSPGLAVNTDTQYF
TGTGCCAGCAGCCCAGGACTAGCGGTAAACACAGATACGCAGTATTTT
>14|TRBJ2-7|NA|TRBV5-5|NA
CASSLASLSYEQYF
TGTGCCAGCAGCTTGGCCAGCCTCTCCTACGAGCAGTACTTC
>13|TRBJ2-5|few|TRBV29-1|TRBD1
CSVERQGRETQYF
TGCAGCGTTGAGAGACAGGGGAGGGAGACCCAGTACTTC
>12|TRBJ2-1|NA|TRBV11-3|NA
CASSQKDNEQFF
TGTGCCAGCAGCCAGAAGGACAATGAGCAGTTCTTC
>14|TRBJ2-2|NA|TRBV10-3|NA
CAMSRDTSTGELFF
TGTGCCATGTCGAGGGACACGAGCACCGGGGAGCTGTTTTTT